The entry that follows covers one TCR beta chain sequence. Its antigen remains unknown. This entry is derived from a study of T cells in Graves' hyperthyroidism and ophthalmopathy. Amplification of TCR beta CDR3 regions was performed using RNA transcripts as template. A set of HTBI primers served as the primers for a first-round RT-PCR of the TCR CDR3. TCRdb called the multiplex PCR reads again in MiXCR, with one record for every CDR3 protein. The sample shows around 340,000 distinct CDR3 sequences, roughly 18% of them seen only once. Trimming removed 7 bases at V and 7 bases at J, with 19 bases between. CDR1 and CDR2 (germline): DFQATT, SNEGSKA (reference sequence). This CDR3 is built from 13 residues. Study conclusions and caveats: Blood shared most expanded thyroid clonotypes above 0.001. Ophthalmopathy was distinguished from stable hyperthyroidism by 13 V-J signatures.

Material: blood. The sequence was collected from a woman between 50 and 59 years old with Graves' hyperthyroidism. The chain has TRBV20-1 and TRBJ1-1, with TRBD1 as a possible D gene (6 bases). CDR3 in amino acids: CSVFKTGTREAFF. The CDR3 DNA follows: TGCAGTGTTTTTAAGACAGGCACCCGTGAAGCTTTCTTT.